Listed below are T cell receptor beta chains from one sample, sequenced in a study of post-analysis software for immune sequencing data. TCRdb fed the PCR reads into MiXCR, producing one record per CDR3 protein. Of some 690,000 distinct CDR3 sequences in the sample, roughly 30% are singletons; the top ten hold roughly 0.57%. The sequenced sample consisted of blood. The source is a girl aged 10 to 17 with multiple sclerosis. The CDR3 runs from the conserved cysteine through the conserved F or W. Each record gives: clone size, D gene, J gene, V gene, CDR3 DNA, CDR3 protein. D genes are given only for firm matches. Only some rows state a clone size, as once, few, many or a class for expanded clones.

abundance: NA
d_gene: NA
j_gene: TRBJ1-1
v_gene: TRBV28
CDR3nt: TGTGCCAGCAGAGACCGACAGGCCAGTGCTGAAGCTTTCTTT
CDR3aa: CASRDRQASAEAFF

abundance: few
d_gene: NA
j_gene: TRBJ2-5
v_gene: TRBV11-2
CDR3nt: TGTGCCAGCAGCTCCGGGATTGCCGCGGGGACCCAGTACTTC
CDR3aa: CASSSGIAAGTQYF

abundance: few
d_gene: TRBD1
j_gene: TRBJ1-4
v_gene: TRBV20-1
CDR3nt: TGCAGTGCTTGGAGGACAGGGAAACTTGAAAAACTGTTTTTT
CDR3aa: CSAWRTGKLEKLFF

abundance: NA
d_gene: TRBD1
j_gene: TRBJ1-1
v_gene: TRBV29-1
CDR3nt: TGCAGCGCCTTTAAGCACCGGGACAGCACTGAAGCTTTCTTT
CDR3aa: CSAFKHRDSTEAFF

abundance: NA
d_gene: TRBD2
j_gene: TRBJ2-3
v_gene: TRBV29-1
CDR3nt: TGCAGCGTTGTGGGTAGCGGGAGGGCAGATGCGCAGTATTTT
CDR3aa: CSVVGSGRADAQYF

abundance: NA
d_gene: NA
j_gene: TRBJ2-2
v_gene: TRBV4-2
CDR3nt: TGTGCCAGCAGCCAAGATGTTCGGACTAAGGGGGCCGGGGAGCTGTTTTTT
CDR3aa: CASSQDVRTKGAGELFF

abundance: NA
d_gene: TRBD2
j_gene: TRBJ2-5
v_gene: TRBV2
CDR3nt: TGTGCCAGCAGGAGTGTGGGACTAGAGGTAGAGACCCAGTACTTC
CDR3aa: CASRSVGLEVETQYF

abundance: NA
d_gene: TRBD1
j_gene: TRBJ2-5
v_gene: TRBV5-4
CDR3nt: TGTGCCAGCAGCCCAATGGTAGCCAACAGGGGCCAAGAGACCCAGTACTTC
CDR3aa: CASSPMVANRGQETQYF

abundance: NA
d_gene: NA
j_gene: TRBJ2-7
v_gene: TRBV4-3
CDR3nt: TGCGCCAGCAGCCAAGTTGTGGGATCCCTCTACGAGCAGTACTTC
CDR3aa: CASSQVVGSLYEQYF

abundance: few
d_gene: NA
j_gene: TRBJ2-1
v_gene: TRBV27
CDR3nt: TGTGCCAGCAGTTTAGAACTTCCTCTCTCCTACAATGAGCAGTTCTTC
CDR3aa: CASSLELPLSYNEQFF

abundance: NA
d_gene: NA
j_gene: TRBJ2-3
v_gene: TRBV15
CDR3nt: TGTGCCACCAGCCACTCCGGAACTAGCACAGATACGCAGTATTTT
CDR3aa: CATSHSGTSTDTQYF

abundance: few
d_gene: TRBD1
j_gene: TRBJ2-4
v_gene: TRBV27
CDR3nt: TGTGCCAGCAGTTTGTCCCCCGGGACAGGGAAAAACATTCAGTACTTC
CDR3aa: CASSLSPGTGKNIQYF

abundance: few
d_gene: NA
j_gene: TRBJ2-7
v_gene: TRBV20-1
CDR3nt: TGCAGTGCTAGAGATTATCGCCAGGGAAACGAGCGGTACTTC
CDR3aa: CSARDYRQGNERYF

abundance: few
d_gene: NA
j_gene: TRBJ1-6
v_gene: TRBV4-1
CDR3nt: TGCGCCAGCAGCCAACCGAGACAGTTTAATTCACCCCTCCACTTT
CDR3aa: CASSQPRQFNSPLHF

abundance: few
d_gene: NA
j_gene: TRBJ2-3
v_gene: TRBV6-2/TRBV6-3
CDR3nt: TGTGCCAGCAGTTACGGCAGGTCAATCACAGATACGCAGTATTTT
CDR3aa: CASSYGRSITDTQYF

abundance: many
d_gene: TRBD2
j_gene: TRBJ2-5
v_gene: TRBV4-3
CDR3nt: TGCGCCAGCAGCCAGAATACGATCGGACTAGCGGGAGGGGGCTCTGAGACCCAGTACTTC
CDR3aa: CASSQNTIGLAGGGSETQYF

abundance: once
d_gene: TRBD1
j_gene: TRBJ1-2
v_gene: TRBV5-4
CDR3nt: TGTGCCAGCAGCACAAGACAGGGCTGGTATGGCTGCACCTTC
CDR3aa: CASSTRQGWYGCTF

abundance: few
d_gene: NA
j_gene: TRBJ2-5
v_gene: TRBV5-5
CDR3nt: TGTGCCAGCAGCTTGATGGGAGACCAGCACGAGACCCAGTACTTC
CDR3aa: CASSLMGDQHETQYF

abundance: few
d_gene: NA
j_gene: TRBJ2-4
v_gene: TRBV6-5
CDR3nt: TGTGCCAGCAGTCGAGATCCAGGGGCGCAAAACATTCAGTACTTC
CDR3aa: CASSRDPGAQNIQYF

abundance: NA
d_gene: NA
j_gene: TRBJ1-5
v_gene: TRBV28
CDR3nt: TGTGCCAGCAGTTTGGAGCTTCAGCCCCAGCATTTT
CDR3aa: CASSLELQPQHF

abundance: NA
d_gene: TRBD1
j_gene: TRBJ2-1
v_gene: TRBV6-4
CDR3nt: TGTGCCAGCAGCCCCGGTGGGACAGGGATCAGTGAGCAGTTCTTC
CDR3aa: CASSPGGTGISEQFF

abundance: NA
d_gene: TRBD1
j_gene: TRBJ2-5
v_gene: TRBV7-2
CDR3nt: TGTGCCAGCAGCTTTCGTAGGGACAGGGGCTGGGAGACCCAGTACTTC
CDR3aa: CASSFRRDRGWETQYF

abundance: NA
d_gene: TRBD2
j_gene: TRBJ2-7
v_gene: TRBV6-1
CDR3nt: TGTGCCAACAGTGGTCCTAGCGGCTACGAGCAGTACTTC
CDR3aa: CANSGPSGYEQYF

abundance: once
d_gene: NA
j_gene: TRBJ2-5
v_gene: TRBV7-9
CDR3nt: TGTGCCAGCAGCCCCGGACAAGAAGGGACCCAGTACTTC
CDR3aa: CASSPGQEGTQYF

abundance: once
d_gene: NA
j_gene: TRBJ2-7
v_gene: TRBV9
CDR3nt: TGTGCCAGCAGCGTAGGGGGGGATATCGTTTCCTACGAGCAGTACTTC
CDR3aa: CASSVGGDIVSYEQYF

abundance: few
d_gene: TRBD1
j_gene: TRBJ1-2
v_gene: TRBV10-3
CDR3nt: TGTGCCAGCGGGACAGGGACCCCGGGCTACACCTTC
CDR3aa: CASGTGTPGYTF

abundance: few
d_gene: TRBD1
j_gene: TRBJ2-5
v_gene: TRBV6-6
CDR3nt: TGTGCCAGCAGTTGGGACACAGGGGGCATGTCAGCCCAGTACTTC
CDR3aa: CASSWDTGGMSAQYF

abundance: NA
d_gene: NA
j_gene: TRBJ1-2
v_gene: TRBV28
CDR3nt: TGTGCCAGCAGTCCGGACCAGGGGTATCGGGGCTACACCTTC
CDR3aa: CASSPDQGYRGYTF

abundance: once
d_gene: NA
j_gene: TRBJ1-1
v_gene: TRBV3-1
CDR3nt: TGTGCCAGCAGCAAGACAGCTAACACTGAAGCTTTCTTT
CDR3aa: CASSKTANTEAFF

abundance: NA
d_gene: TRBD1
j_gene: TRBJ2-1
v_gene: TRBV4-1
CDR3nt: TGCGCCAGCAGCCAAGAACGGTGGCGAACAGGGGGCCTTGAGCAGTTCTTC
CDR3aa: CASSQERWRTGGLEQFF

abundance: NA
d_gene: NA
j_gene: TRBJ2-7
v_gene: TRBV3-1
CDR3nt: TGTGCCAGCAGCCGGTGGACATGCGAGCAGTACTTC
CDR3aa: CASSRWTCEQYF

abundance: NA
d_gene: TRBD2
j_gene: TRBJ2-7
v_gene: TRBV5-5
CDR3nt: TGTGCCAGCAGCTTGAGCGGGAGGGGTTGGTACGAGCAGTACTTC
CDR3aa: CASSLSGRGWYEQYF

abundance: few
d_gene: NA
j_gene: TRBJ2-1
v_gene: TRBV20-1
CDR3nt: TGCAGTGCTAGAGCTAGGGGGAATGAGCAGTTCTTC
CDR3aa: CSARARGNEQFF

abundance: NA
d_gene: NA
j_gene: TRBJ2-2
v_gene: TRBV7-8
CDR3nt: TGTGCCTGCAGCTTAGATCGATCCGGGGAGCTGTTTTTT
CDR3aa: CACSLDRSGELFF

abundance: few
d_gene: NA
j_gene: TRBJ1-2
v_gene: TRBV28
CDR3nt: TGTGCCAGCAGTTTCGTCTCCCTAACGGGCGGCTACACCTTC
CDR3aa: CASSFVSLTGGYTF

abundance: few
d_gene: TRBD1
j_gene: TRBJ1-2
v_gene: TRBV12-3/TRBV12-4
CDR3nt: TGTGCCAGCAGCCTACAGGGGGCAGGCTACACCTTC
CDR3aa: CASSLQGAGYTF

abundance: once
d_gene: TRBD1
j_gene: TRBJ2-1
v_gene: TRBV6-2/TRBV6-3
CDR3nt: TGTGCCAGCGCTTTGACAGGGGGTGTCAATGAGCAGTTCTTC
CDR3aa: CASALTGGVNEQFF

abundance: few
d_gene: TRBD1
j_gene: TRBJ2-1
v_gene: TRBV20-1
CDR3nt: TGCAGTGCAACAGGGCGACAGGGCTACAATGAGCAGTTCTTC
CDR3aa: CSATGRQGYNEQFF

abundance: few
d_gene: TRBD2
j_gene: TRBJ2-2
v_gene: TRBV10-1
CDR3nt: TGCGCCAGCAGGAGCGGGACGAACACCGGGGAGCTGTTTTTT
CDR3aa: CASRSGTNTGELFF

abundance: few
d_gene: NA
j_gene: TRBJ2-2
v_gene: TRBV12-3/TRBV12-4
CDR3nt: TGTGCCAGCAGTTTCCGGCGCGCGGACACCGGGGAGCTGTTTTTT
CDR3aa: CASSFRRADTGELFF

abundance: few
d_gene: TRBD2
j_gene: TRBJ2-1
v_gene: TRBV7-9
CDR3nt: TGTGCCAGCAGCACCGCGGGGGGTGAGCAGTTCTTC
CDR3aa: CASSTAGGEQFF

abundance: NA
d_gene: TRBD1
j_gene: TRBJ2-3
v_gene: TRBV7-9
CDR3nt: TGTGCCAGCAGCTTTTGGGACAGTGACACAGATACGCAGTATTTT
CDR3aa: CASSFWDSDTDTQYF